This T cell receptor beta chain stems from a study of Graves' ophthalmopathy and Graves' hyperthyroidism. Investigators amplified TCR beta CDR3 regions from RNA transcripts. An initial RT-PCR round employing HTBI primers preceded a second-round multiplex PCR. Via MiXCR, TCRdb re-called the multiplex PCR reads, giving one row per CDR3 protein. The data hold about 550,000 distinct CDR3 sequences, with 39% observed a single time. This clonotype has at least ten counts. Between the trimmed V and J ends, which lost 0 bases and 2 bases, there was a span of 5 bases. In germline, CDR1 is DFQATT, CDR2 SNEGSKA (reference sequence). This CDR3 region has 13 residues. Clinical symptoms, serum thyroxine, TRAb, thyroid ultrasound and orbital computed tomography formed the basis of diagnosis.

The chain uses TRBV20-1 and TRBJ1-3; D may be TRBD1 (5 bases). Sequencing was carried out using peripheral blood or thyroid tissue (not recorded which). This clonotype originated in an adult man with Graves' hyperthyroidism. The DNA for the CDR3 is TGCAGTGCTAGAGAAGGGGCTGGAAACACCATATATTTT. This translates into CSAREGAGNTIYF.